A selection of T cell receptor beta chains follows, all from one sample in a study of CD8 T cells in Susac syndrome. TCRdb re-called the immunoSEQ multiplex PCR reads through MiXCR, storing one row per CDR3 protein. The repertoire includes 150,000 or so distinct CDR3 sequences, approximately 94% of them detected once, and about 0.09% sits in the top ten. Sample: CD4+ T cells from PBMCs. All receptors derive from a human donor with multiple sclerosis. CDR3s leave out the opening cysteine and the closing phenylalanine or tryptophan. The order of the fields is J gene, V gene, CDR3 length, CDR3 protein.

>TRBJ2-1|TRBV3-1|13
ASSQAGTTDNEQF
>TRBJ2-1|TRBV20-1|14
SATGLAGGRYNEQF
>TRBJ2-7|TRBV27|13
ASSPAGQGGYEQY
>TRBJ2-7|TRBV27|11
ASSPSPTYEQY
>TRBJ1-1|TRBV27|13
ASSRAAGSGTEAF
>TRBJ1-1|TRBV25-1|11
ASSGGMNTEAF
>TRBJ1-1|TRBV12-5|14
ASTTYREEWDTEAF
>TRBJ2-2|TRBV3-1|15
ASSQVLSGRLSGELF
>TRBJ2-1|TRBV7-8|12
ASSSLDGYNEQF
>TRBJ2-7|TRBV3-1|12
ASRDGKGFYEQY
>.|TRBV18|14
ASSPARQGAHYEQY
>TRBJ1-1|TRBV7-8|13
ASSFRPGRNTEAF
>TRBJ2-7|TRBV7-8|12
ASSPYEVWSQLY
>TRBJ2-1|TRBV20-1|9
SASNENEQF
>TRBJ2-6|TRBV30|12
AWSVGTGANVLT